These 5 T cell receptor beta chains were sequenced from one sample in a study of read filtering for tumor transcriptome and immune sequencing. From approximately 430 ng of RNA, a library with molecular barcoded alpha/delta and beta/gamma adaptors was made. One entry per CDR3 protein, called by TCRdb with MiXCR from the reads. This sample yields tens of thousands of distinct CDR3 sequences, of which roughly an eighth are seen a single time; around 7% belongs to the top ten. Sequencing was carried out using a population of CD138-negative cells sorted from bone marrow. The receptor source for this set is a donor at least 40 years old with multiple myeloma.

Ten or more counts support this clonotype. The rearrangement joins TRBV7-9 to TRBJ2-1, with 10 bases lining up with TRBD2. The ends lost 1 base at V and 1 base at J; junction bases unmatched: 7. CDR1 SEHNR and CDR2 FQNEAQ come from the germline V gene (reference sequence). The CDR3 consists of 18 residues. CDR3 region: CASSLGKGLAVSYNEQFF. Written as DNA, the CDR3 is TGTGCCAGCAGCTTAGGGAAAGGACTAGCGGTTTCCTACAATGAGCAGTTCTTC.

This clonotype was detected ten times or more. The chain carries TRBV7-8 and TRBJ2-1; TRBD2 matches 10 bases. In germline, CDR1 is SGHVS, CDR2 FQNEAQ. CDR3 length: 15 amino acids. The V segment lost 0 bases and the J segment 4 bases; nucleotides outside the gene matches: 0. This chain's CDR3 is CASSLASGRYNEQFF. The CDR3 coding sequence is TGTGCCAGCAGCTTAGCTAGCGGGAGGTACAATGAGCAGTTCTTC.

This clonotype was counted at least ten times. The DNA for the CDR3 is TGTGCCAGCAGCCGCGGACGGAACTATGGCTACACCTTC. The encoded protein is CASSRGRNYGYTF. The J gene is TRBJ1-2, the V gene TRBV3-1; D ambiguous. With 4 bases removed from V and 2 bases from J, the gap between germline ends came to 8 bases. The CDR3 is made up of 13 amino acids. The germline CDR1 and CDR2 sequences are LGHDT and YNNKEL (reference sequence).

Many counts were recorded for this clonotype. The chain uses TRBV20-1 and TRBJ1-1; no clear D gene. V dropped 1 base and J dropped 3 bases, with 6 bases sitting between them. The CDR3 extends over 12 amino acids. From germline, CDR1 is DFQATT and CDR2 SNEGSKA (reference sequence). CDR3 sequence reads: CSARAGYTEAFF. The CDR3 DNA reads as TGCAGTGCTAGAGCAGGTTACACTGAAGCTTTCTTT.

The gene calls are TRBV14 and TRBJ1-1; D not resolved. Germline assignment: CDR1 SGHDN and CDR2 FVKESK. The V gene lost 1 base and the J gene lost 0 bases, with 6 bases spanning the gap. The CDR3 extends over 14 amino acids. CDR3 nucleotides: TGTGCCAGCAGCCAAGGGAGCCTGAACACTGAAGCTTTCTTT. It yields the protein CASSQGSLNTEAFF.